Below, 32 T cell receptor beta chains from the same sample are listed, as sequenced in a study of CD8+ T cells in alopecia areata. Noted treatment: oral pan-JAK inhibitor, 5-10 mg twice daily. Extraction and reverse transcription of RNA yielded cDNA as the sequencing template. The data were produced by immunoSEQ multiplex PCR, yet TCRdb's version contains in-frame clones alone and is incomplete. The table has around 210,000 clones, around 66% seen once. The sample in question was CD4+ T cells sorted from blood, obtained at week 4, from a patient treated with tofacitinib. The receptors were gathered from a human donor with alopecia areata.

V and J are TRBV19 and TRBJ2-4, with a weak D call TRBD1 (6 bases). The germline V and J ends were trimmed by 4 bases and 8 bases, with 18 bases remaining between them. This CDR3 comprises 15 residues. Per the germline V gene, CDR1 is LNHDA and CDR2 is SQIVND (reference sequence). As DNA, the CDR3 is TGTGCCAGTAGTAACCCTTACAGGGCTAGGCACATTCAGTACTTC. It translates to CASSNPYRARHIQYF.

The CDR3 DNA reads TGTGCCAGTACCGCCTCGGGCCTGGCTAACTATGGCTACACCTTC. Protein product: CASTASGLANYGYTF. V and J are TRBV19 and TRBJ1-2, with no clear D. This CDR3 region has 15 residues. The V end was cut by 7 bases, the J end by 0 bases, with 15 bases between. CDR1 and CDR2 (germline): LNHDA, SQIVND (reference sequence).

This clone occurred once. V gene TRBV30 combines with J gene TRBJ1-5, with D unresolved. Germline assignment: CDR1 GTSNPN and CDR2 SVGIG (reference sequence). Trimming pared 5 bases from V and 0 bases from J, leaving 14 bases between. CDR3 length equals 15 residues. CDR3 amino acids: CAWDSGQYSNQPQHF. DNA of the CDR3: TGTGCCTGGGATTCTGGGCAGTATAGCAATCAGCCCCAGCATTTT.

The CDR3 here is CASSLFSGTGELFF. In DNA form, the CDR3 reads TGTGCCAGCAGCTTATTCTCGGGGACCGGGGAGCTGTTTTTT. The chain has TRBV11-2 and TRBJ2-2; possible D gene TRBD2, 5 bases. The CDR3 extends over 14 amino acids. Trimming removed 2 bases from V and 5 bases from J, with 9 bases in between. Germline assignment: CDR1 SGHAT and CDR2 FQNNGV. The full variable domain, completed using reference TRBV11-2 and TRBJ2-2, is EAGVAQSPRYKIIEKRQSVAFWCNPISGHATLYWYQQILGQGPKLLIQFQNNGVVDDSQLPKDRFSAERLKGVDSTLKIQPAKLEDSAVYLCASSLFSGTGELFFGEGSRLTVL.

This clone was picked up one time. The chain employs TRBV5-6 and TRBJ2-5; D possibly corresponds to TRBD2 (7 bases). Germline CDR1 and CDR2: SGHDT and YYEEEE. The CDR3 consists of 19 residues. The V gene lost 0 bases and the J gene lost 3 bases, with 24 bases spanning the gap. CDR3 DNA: TGTGCCAGCAGCTTGGCTCTAAGCGCGGGGGCCCCCAAGGAAGAGACCCAGTACTTC. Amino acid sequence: CASSLALSAGAPKEETQYF.

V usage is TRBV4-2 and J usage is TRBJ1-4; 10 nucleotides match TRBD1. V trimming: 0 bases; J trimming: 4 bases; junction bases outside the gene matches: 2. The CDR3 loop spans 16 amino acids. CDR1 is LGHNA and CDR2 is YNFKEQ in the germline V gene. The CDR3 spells CASSQDGTGDNEKLFF. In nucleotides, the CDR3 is TGTGCCAGCAGCCAAGACGGGACAGGGGATAATGAAAAACTGTTTTTT.

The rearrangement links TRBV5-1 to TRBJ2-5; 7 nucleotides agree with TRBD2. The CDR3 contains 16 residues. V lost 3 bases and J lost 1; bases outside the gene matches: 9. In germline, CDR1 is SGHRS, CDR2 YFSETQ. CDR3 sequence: CASSWKRGTTQETQYF. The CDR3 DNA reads TGCGCCAGCAGCTGGAAGCGGGGAACCACCCAAGAGACCCAGTACTTC.

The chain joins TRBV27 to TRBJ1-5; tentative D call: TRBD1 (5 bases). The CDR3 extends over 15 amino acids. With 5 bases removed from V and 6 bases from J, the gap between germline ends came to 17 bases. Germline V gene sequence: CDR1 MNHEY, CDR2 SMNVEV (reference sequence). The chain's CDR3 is CASSLSGPGPQPQHF. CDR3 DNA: TGTGCCAGCAGTCTCTCGGGGCCAGGGCCTCAGCCCCAGCATTTT.

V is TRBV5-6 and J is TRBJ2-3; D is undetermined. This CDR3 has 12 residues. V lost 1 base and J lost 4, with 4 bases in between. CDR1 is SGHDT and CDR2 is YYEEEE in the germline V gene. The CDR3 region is CASSLWADTQYF. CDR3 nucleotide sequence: TGTGCCAGCAGCTTGTGGGCAGATACGCAGTATTTT.

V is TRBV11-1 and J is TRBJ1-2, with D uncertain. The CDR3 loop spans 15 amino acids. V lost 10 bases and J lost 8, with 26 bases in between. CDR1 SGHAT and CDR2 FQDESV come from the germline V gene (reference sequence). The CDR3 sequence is CAISRYNRGEDGYTF. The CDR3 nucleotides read TGTGCCATCTCACGATATAACCGGGGAGAGGACGGCTACACCTTC.

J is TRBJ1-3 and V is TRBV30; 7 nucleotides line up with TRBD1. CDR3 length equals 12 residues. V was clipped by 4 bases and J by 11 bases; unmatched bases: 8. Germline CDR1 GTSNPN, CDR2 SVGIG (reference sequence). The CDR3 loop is CAWTPRQGAIYF. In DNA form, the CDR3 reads TGTGCCTGGACCCCTAGACAGGGTGCCATATATTTT.

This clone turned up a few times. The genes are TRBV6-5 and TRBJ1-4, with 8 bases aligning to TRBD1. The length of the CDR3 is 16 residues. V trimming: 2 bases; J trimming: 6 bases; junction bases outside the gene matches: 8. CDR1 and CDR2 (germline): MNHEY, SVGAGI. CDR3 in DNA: TGTGCCAGCAGTTACGCCCAAACAGGGGGATATGAAAAACTGTTTTTT. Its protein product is CASSYAQTGGYEKLFF.

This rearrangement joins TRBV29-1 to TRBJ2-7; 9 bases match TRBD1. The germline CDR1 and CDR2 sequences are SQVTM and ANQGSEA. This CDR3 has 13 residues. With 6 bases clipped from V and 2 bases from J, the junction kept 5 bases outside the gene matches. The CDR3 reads CSVGDRATYEQYF. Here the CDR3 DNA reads TGCAGCGTGGGGGACAGGGCCACCTACGAGCAGTACTTC.

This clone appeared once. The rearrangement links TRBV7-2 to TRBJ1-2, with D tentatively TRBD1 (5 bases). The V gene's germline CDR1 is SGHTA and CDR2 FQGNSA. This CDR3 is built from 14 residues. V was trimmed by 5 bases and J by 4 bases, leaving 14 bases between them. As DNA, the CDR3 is TGTGCCAGCAGCCCGATGGGGCAGGGCTATGGCTACACCTTC. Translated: CASSPMGQGYGYTF.

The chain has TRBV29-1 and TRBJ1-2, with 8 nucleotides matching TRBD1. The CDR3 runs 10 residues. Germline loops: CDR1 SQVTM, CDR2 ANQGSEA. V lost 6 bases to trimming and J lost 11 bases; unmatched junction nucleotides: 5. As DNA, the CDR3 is TGCAGCGTCTACACAGGGGGGTACACCTTC. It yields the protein CSVYTGGYTF.

CDR3 loop: CASSKTGGNTIYF. The CDR3 DNA follows: TGTGCCAGCAGCAAGACAGGGGGAAACACCATATATTTT. The chain uses TRBV9 and TRBJ1-3, with TRBD1 identical over 7 bases. V gave up 4 bases and J gave up 4 bases; unmatched junction bases: 2. Germline CDR1 reads SGDLS; CDR2 reads YYNGEE. The CDR3 runs 13 residues. The full variable domain, with the rest looked up from reference TRBV9 and TRBJ1-3, is DSGVTQTPKHLITATGQRVTLRCSPRSGDLSVYWYQQSLDQGLQFLIQYYNGEERAKGNILERFSAQQFPDLHSELNLSSLELGDSALYFCASSKTGGNTIYFGEGSWLTVV.

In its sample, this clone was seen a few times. CDR3 amino acids: CASSLRGNYGYTF. CDR3 sequence (DNA): TGTGCCAGCAGCCTAAGGGGGAACTATGGCTACACCTTC. J is TRBJ1-2 and V is TRBV7-9; D is perhaps TRBD1 (6 bases). Germline assignment: CDR1 SEHNR and CDR2 FQNEAQ (reference sequence). V was pared by 5 bases and J by 2 bases, with 9 bases between. The CDR3 runs to 13 residues.

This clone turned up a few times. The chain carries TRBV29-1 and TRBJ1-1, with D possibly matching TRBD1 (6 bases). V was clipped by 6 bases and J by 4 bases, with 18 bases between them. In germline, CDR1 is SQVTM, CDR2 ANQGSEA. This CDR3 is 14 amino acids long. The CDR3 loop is CSVGRGPLGTEAFF. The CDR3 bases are TGCAGCGTGGGGCGGGGGCCCTTGGGCACTGAAGCTTTCTTT. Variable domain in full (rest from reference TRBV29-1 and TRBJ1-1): SAVISQKPSRDICQRGTSLTIQCQVDSQVTMMFWYRQQPGQSLTLIATANQGSEATYESGFVIDKFPISRPNLTFSTLTVSNMSPEDSSIYLCSVGRGPLGTEAFFGQGTRLTVV.

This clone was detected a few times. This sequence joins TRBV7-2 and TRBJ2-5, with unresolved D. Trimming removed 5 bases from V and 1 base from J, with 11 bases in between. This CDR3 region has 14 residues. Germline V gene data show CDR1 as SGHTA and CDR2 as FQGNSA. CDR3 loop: CASSAGRAQETQYF. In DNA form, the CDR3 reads TGTGCCAGCAGCGCAGGACGGGCCCAAGAGACCCAGTACTTC.

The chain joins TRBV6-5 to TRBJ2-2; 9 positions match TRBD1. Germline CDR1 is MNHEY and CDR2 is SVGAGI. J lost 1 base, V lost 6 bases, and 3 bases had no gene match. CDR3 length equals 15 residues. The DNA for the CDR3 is TGTGCCAGCAGCCACAGGGGGCTGAACACCGGGGAGCTGTTTTTT. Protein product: CASSHRGLNTGELFF.

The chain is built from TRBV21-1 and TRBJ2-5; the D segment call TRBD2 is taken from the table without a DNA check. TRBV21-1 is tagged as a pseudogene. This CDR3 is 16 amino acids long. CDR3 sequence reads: CASSMAGGDSKETQYF. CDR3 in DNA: TGTGCCAGCAGCATGGCCGGGGGGGATAGCAAGGAGACCCAGTACTTC.

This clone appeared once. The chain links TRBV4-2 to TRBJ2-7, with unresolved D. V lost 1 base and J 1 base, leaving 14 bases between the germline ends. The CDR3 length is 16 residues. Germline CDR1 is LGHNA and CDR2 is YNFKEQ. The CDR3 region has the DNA TGTGCCAGCAGCCAAGTTCATCTCTATCAGTCCTACGAGCAGTACTTC. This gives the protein CASSQVHLYQSYEQYF.

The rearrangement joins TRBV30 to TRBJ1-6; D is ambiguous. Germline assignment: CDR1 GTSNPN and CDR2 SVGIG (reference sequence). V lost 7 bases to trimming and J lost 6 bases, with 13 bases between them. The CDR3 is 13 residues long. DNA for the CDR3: TGTGCCTTAGGTGGGCAGAGTAATTCACCCCTCCACTTT. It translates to CALGGQSNSPLHF.

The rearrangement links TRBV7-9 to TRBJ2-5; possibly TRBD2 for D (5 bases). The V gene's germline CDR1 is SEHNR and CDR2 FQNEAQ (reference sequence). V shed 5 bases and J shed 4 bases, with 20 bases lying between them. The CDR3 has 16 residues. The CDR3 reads CASSGNSGSKTETQYF. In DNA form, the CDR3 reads TGTGCCAGCAGCGGAAACTCGGGATCCAAGACAGAGACCCAGTACTTC.

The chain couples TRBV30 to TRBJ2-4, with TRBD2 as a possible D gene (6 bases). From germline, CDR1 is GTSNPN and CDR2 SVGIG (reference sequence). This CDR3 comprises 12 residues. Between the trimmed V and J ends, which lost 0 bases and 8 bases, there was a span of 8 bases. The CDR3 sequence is CAWSVGGHIQYF. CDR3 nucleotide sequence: TGTGCCTGGAGTGTAGGAGGGCACATTCAGTACTTC.

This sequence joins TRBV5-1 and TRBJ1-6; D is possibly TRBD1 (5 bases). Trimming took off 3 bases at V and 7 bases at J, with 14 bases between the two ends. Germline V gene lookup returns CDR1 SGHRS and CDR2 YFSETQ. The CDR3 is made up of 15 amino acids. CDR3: CASSSVGGGNSPLHF. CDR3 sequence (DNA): TGCGCCAGCAGCTCCGTGGGTGGGGGGAATTCACCCCTCCACTTT.

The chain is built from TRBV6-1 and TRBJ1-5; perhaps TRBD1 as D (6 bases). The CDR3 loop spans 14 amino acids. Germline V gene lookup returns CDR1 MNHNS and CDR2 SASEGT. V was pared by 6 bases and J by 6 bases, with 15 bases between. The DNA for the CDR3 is TGTGCCAGCAGAGGGGGGGCTGTGACTCAGCCCCAGCATTTT. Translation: CASRGGAVTQPQHF.

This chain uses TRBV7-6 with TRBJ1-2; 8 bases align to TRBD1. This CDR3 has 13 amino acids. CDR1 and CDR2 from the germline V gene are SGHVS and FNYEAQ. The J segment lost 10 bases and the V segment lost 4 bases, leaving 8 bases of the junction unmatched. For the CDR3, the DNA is TGTGCCAGCAGCTCGGACAGGGTGTCGGACTACACCTTC. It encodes CASSSDRVSDYTF.

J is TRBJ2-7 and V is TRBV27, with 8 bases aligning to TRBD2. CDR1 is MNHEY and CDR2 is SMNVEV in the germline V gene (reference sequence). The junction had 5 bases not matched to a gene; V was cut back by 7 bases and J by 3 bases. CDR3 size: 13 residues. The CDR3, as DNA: TGTGCCAGCAAGCGGGGGCTATACTACGAGCAGTACTTC. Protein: CASKRGLYYEQYF.

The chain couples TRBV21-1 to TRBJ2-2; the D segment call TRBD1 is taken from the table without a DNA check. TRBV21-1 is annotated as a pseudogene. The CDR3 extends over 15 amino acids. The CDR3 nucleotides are TGTGCCAGCAGTCTTACAGAGATAGGCACCGGGGAGCTGTTTTTT. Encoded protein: CASSLTEIGTGELFF.

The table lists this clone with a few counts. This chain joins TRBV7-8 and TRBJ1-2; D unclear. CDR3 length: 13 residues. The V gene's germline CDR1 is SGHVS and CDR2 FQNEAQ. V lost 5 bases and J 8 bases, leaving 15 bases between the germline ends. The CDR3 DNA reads TGTGCCAGCAGCCCGGATATGAAGGGAGGCTACACCTTC. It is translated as CASSPDMKGGYTF.

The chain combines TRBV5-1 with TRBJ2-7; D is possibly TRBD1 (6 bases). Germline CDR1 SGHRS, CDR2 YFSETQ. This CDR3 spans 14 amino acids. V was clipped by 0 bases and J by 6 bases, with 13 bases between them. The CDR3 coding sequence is TGCGCCAGCAGCTTGGACTTTCAAGGGGGCGAGCAGTACTTC. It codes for CASSLDFQGGEQYF.